This T cell receptor beta chain was identified in a study of response to subunit inactivated influenza vaccine. Study observations and caveats: The authors offered the suggestion that each seasonal influenza vaccination recruits few new T cells.

TCRdb re-called the RT-PCR reads through MiXCR, storing one row per CDR3 protein. Of 500,000 to 550,000 distinct CDR3 sequences in the sample, approximately 6.9% are singletons; the top ten hold around 13%. This clonotype was seen a few times. The antigen is not known. The CDR3 is 15 amino acids. From germline, CDR1 is SGHRS and CDR2 YFSETQ. Trimming at V came to 4 bases and at J to 5 bases, leaving 8 bases not matched to a gene. V gene TRBV5-1 combines with J gene TRBJ1-4, with 7 bases aligning to TRBD1. The clonotype originates from a man between 45 and 75 years old who received an inactivated influenza vaccine. The sequences come from PBMCs from blood, collected around 25 months after vaccination. In DNA, the CDR3 is TGCGCCAGCAGCGGGACAGCCCTAGGAAATGAAAAACTGTTTTTT. This encodes CASSGTALGNEKLFF.